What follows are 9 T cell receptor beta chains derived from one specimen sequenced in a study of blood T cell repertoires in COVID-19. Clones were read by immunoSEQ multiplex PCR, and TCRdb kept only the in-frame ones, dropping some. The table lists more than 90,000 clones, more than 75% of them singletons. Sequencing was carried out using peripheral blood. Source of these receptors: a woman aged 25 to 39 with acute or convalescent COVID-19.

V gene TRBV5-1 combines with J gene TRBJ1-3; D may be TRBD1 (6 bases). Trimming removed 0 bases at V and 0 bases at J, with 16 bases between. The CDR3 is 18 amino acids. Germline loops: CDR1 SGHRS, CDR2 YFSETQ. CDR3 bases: TGCGCCAGCAGCTTGGAGGGGGTTGACGCCAGCTCTGGAAACACCATATATTTT. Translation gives CASSLEGVDASSGNTIYF.

This chain's CDR3 is CATSDPTPGQGYNEQFF. CDR3 in DNA: TGTGCCACCAGTGACCCCACTCCGGGACAGGGCTACAATGAGCAGTTCTTC. The V and J genes are TRBV24-1 and TRBJ2-1; 9 bases line up with TRBD1. The V gene end was trimmed by 4 bases and the J gene end by 3 bases; junction bases not matched to a gene: 9. In germline, CDR1 is KGHDR, CDR2 SFDVKD. This CDR3 spans 17 amino acids.

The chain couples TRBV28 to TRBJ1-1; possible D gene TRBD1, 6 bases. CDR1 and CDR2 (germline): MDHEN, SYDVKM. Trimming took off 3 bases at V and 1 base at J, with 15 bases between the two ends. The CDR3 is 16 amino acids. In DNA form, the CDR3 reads TGTGCCAGCAGTTTTCATTTGGGCAGGGGGAACACTGAAGCTTTCTTT. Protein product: CASSFHLGRGNTEAFF.

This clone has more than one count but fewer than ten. CDR3 loop: CAISVTQGINEQYF. Here the CDR3 DNA reads TGTGCCATCAGTGTAACACAGGGAATCAACGAGCAGTACTTC. V and J are TRBV10-3 and TRBJ2-7; TRBD1 is a possible D gene (6 bases). CDR1 and CDR2 from the germline V gene are ENHRY and SYGVKD. The V end lost 4 bases, the J end lost 5 bases, and 15 bases lay between the germline ends. This CDR3 has 14 amino acids.

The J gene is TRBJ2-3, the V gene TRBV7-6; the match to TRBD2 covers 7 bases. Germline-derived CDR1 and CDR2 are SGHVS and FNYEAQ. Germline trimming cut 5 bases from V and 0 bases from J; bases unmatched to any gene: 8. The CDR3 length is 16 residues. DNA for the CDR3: TGTGCCAGCAGCAACCTTGGGGGGGTTAGCACAGATACGCAGTATTTT. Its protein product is CASSNLGGVSTDTQYF.

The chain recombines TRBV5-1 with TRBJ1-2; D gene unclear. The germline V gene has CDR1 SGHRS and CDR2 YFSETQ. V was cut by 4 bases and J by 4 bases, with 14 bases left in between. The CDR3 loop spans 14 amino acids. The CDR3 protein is CASSPGGQAYGYTF. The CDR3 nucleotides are TGCGCCAGCAGCCCCGGAGGCCAGGCCTATGGCTACACCTTC.

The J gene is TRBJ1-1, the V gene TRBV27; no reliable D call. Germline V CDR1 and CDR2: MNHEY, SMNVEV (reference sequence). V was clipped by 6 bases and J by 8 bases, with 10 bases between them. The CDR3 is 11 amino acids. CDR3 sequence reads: CASSHGSEAFF. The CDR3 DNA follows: TGTGCCAGCAGCCACGGGAGCGAAGCTTTCTTT.

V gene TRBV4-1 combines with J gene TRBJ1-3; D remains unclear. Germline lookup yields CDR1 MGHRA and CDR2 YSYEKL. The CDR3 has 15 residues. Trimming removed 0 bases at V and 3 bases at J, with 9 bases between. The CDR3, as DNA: TGCGCCAGCAGCCAAGACTGGCGAGGTGGAAACACCATATATTTT. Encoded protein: CASSQDWRGGNTIYF.

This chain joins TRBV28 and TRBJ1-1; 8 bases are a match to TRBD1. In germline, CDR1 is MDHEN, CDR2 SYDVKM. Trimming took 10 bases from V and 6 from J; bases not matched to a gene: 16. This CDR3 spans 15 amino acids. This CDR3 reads CATRTHRGFVAEAFF. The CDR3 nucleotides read TGTGCCACGCGGACTCACAGGGGGTTCGTAGCTGAAGCTTTCTTT. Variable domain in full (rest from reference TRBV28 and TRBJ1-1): DVKVTQSSRYLVKRTGEKVFLECVQDMDHENMFWYRQDPGLGLRLIYFSYDVKMKEKGDIPEGYSVSREKKERFSLILESASTNQTSMYLCATRTHRGFVAEAFFGQGTRLTVV.